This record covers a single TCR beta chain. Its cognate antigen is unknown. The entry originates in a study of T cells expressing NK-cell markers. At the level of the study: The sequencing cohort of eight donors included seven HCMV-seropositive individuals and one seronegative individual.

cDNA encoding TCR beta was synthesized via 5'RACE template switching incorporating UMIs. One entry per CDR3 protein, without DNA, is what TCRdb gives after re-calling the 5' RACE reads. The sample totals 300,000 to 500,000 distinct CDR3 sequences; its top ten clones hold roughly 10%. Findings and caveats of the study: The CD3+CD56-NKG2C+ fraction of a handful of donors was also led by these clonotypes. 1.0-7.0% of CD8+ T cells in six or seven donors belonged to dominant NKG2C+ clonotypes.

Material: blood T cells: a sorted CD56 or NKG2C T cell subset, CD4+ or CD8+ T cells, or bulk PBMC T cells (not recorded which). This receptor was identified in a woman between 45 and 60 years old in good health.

CDR3 sequence reads: CASSQSRWAQYF. The chain carries TRBV14 and TRBJ2-3. CDR1 SGHDN and CDR2 FVKESK come from the germline V gene. The CDR3 runs 12 residues.